Below, one T cell receptor beta chain is given with its context. The sample belongs to a study of molecular identifiers for immune sequencing clone quantification. Overall study: Four portions were sequenced after RNA from about 20,000 or 100,000 naive CD8 cells was split five ways in replicates.

TCRdb analysed the PCR reads with MiXCR anew, one entry per CDR3 protein. The sample shows about 640,000 distinct CDR3 sequences, just under 20% of them seen only once. V shed 3 bases and J shed 0 bases, with 9 bases lying between them. The CDR3 has 14 residues. When naive CD8 T cells were sorted, they were gated as CD8+CD4-CCR7+CD45RA+. The specimen was naive CD8+ T cells from blood, with Jurkat cell RNA spiked in. The subset is: FACS-sorted CD8+CD4-CCR7+CD45RA+ naive T cells. The genes are TRBV12-3 or TRBV12-4 and TRBJ2-7, with D possibly matching TRBD1 (5 bases). This receptor was obtained from a human donor in good health. Some libraries in this study had Jurkat cell RNA spiked in. CDR3 protein: CASSFHRSSYEQYF. The CDR3, as DNA: TGTGCCAGCAGTTTTCACAGGAGCTCCTACGAGCAGTACTTC.